One sample yielded the 23 T cell receptor beta chains listed below, sequenced in a study of CD8 T cells in ankylosing spondylitis (dated by TCRdb to about 2017). The library was prepared using 5' RACE. The sample was run on an Illumina HiSeq 2500. TCRdb trimmed the raw reads at Q25, called clones with MiXCR and kept productive beta chains. Rows with a matching CDR3 protein are joined into one entry that keeps the most common DNA and genes. The sample has under 250,000 distinct CDR3 sequences on record, roughly 32% of them singletons. Approximately 4.4% of the sample lies in the top ten. Sample: blood, either unsorted or a sorted T cell fraction (not recorded which). These receptors all come from a male donor with ankylosing spondylitis or in good health (not recorded which).

This sequence joins TRBV9 and TRBJ2-2, with TRBD2 matching 7 bases. V lost 4 bases to trimming and J lost 6 bases; unmatched junction nucleotides: 12. The CDR3 contains 16 residues. Germline V gene lookup returns CDR1 SGDLS and CDR2 YYNGEE. CDR3 sequence: CASSFPGGQSAGELFF. The CDR3 region has the DNA TGTGCCAGCAGCTTCCCGGGGGGTCAGTCGGCCGGGGAGCTGTTTTTT.

The V gene is TRBV7-9, the J gene TRBJ1-2, with 8 nucleotides matching TRBD1. J lost 3 bases, V lost 9 bases, and 6 bases had no gene match. Germline assignment: CDR1 SEHNR and CDR2 FQNEAQ (reference sequence). This CDR3 has 13 amino acids. CDR3 DNA: TGTGCCAGACGTCAGGGGGCGGACTATGGCTACACCTTC. This gives the protein CARRQGADYGYTF. Full variable domain (outside the CDR3, taken from reference TRBV7-9 and TRBJ1-2): DTGVSQNPRHKITKRGQNVTFRCDPISEHNRLYWYRQTLGQGPEFLTYFQNEAQLEKSRLLSDRFSAERPKGSFSTLEIQRTEQGDSAMYLCARRQGADYGYTFGSGTRLTVV.

Only a few counts were recorded for this clonotype. The CDR3 region has the DNA TGTGCCAGCAGCTTAACTACTAGGCTAGAGCAGTTCTTC. Its translation is CASSLTTRLEQFF. The chain carries TRBV7-2 and TRBJ2-1; TRBD2 is a possible D gene (5 bases). The CDR3 has 13 amino acids. V gave up 2 bases and J gave up 10 bases, with 12 bases separating them. The germline gives CDR1 SGHTA, CDR2 FQGNSA.

This clonotype turned up a few times. The chain has TRBV6-5 and TRBJ2-2; maybe TRBD1 (5 bases). This CDR3 is 15 amino acids long. Trimming cost V 3 bases and J 3 bases, with 11 bases left between them. Germline V lookup: CDR1 MNHEY, CDR2 SVGAGI. The CDR3 loop reads CASSYGQGDTGELFF. The CDR3 region has the DNA TGTGCCAGCAGTTATGGGCAGGGTGACACCGGGGAGCTGTTTTTT.

This clonotype has at least ten counts. V is TRBV6-1 and J is TRBJ1-6, with D uncertain. This CDR3 has 14 amino acids. Germline assignment: CDR1 MNHNS and CDR2 SASEGT. The V end lost 10 bases, the J end lost 6 bases, and 16 bases lay between the germline ends. The CDR3 DNA follows: TGTGCCACAACTCGTGGGAGGAGTAATTCACCCCTCCACTTT. Translated, it gives CATTRGRSNSPLHF.

The V call is TRBV18, the J call TRBJ2-3, with 7 bases fitting TRBD2. V dropped 7 bases and J dropped 5; count of bases not matched to a gene: 9. The germline V gene encodes CDR1 KGHSH and CDR2 LQKENI. This CDR3 comprises 14 residues. CDR3 sequence (DNA): TGTGCCAGCTTCGCGGGAGCCGGGGGAGATACGCAGTATTTT. Its protein is CASFAGAGGDTQYF.

This clonotype turned up a few times. The chain couples TRBV9 to TRBJ2-7; 8 bases agree with TRBD1. Trimming at V came to 5 bases and at J to 4 bases, leaving 5 bases not matched to a gene. The CDR3 length is 13 residues. Per germline, CDR1 SGDLS and CDR2 YYNGEE. This CDR3 reads CASSAGGAYEQYF. As DNA, the CDR3 is TGTGCCAGCAGTGCAGGGGGCGCGTACGAGCAGTACTTC.

A few counts support this clonotype. The V and J genes are TRBV5-1 and TRBJ2-7, with 9 positions matching TRBD2. The CDR3 is made up of 15 amino acids. Germline CDR1 is SGHRS and CDR2 is YFSETQ. V lost 5 bases and J lost 5; bases outside the gene matches: 11. CDR3 residues: CASSFRGGAMDEQYF. CDR3 DNA: TGCGCCAGCAGTTTCCGCGGGGGGGCAATGGACGAGCAGTACTTC.

This clonotype was observed a handful of times. The chain uses TRBV20-1 and TRBJ1-2; D perhaps matches TRBD1 (5 bases). V lost 1 base to trimming and J lost 12 bases, with 15 bases between them. Germline V lookup: CDR1 DFQATT, CDR2 SNEGSKA (reference sequence). This CDR3 has 12 residues. Here the CDR3 DNA reads TGCAGTGCTAGAGTCGGGGGGGTGTCGCACACCTTC. It translates to CSARVGGVSHTF.

This clonotype was picked up a small number of times. V gene TRBV10-3 combines with J gene TRBJ2-4, with D possibly matching TRBD2 (7 bases). The CDR3 is made up of 16 amino acids. Trimming took 2 bases from V and 0 from J, leaving 11 bases between them. Germline lookup yields CDR1 ENHRY and CDR2 SYGVKD. The CDR3 bases are TGTGCCATCAGTGAGCGGGGGGCACTAGCCAAAAACATTCAGTACTTC. Translation gives CAISERGALAKNIQYF.

The V gene is TRBV5-1, the J gene TRBJ2-1, with D tentatively TRBD1 or TRBD2 (5 bases each). Germline CDR1 reads SGHRS; CDR2 reads YFSETQ. V was pared by 4 bases and J by 10 bases, with 18 bases between. This CDR3 spans 14 amino acids. The CDR3 nucleotides are TGCGCCAGCAGCCCCTTGGGACGACTGGGGGAGCAGTTCTTC. It yields the protein CASSPLGRLGEQFF.

This sequence joins TRBV7-9 and TRBJ1-1, with D maybe TRBD1 (5 bases). Germline V gene data show CDR1 as SEHNR and CDR2 as FQNEAQ (reference sequence). CDR3 length equals 12 residues. V was pared by 3 bases and J by 8 bases, with 10 bases between. Written as DNA, the CDR3 is TGTGCCAGCAGCTTTCGAGGGGCGGAAGCTTTCTTT. This translates into CASSFRGAEAFF.

The gene calls are TRBV5-1 and TRBJ1-2; weak D call: TRBD1 (6 bases). Trimming removed 5 bases at V and 3 bases at J, with 14 bases between. The CDR3 is 14 amino acids. The germline gives CDR1 SGHRS, CDR2 YFSETQ. The CDR3 spells CASRVDHRDYGYTF. CDR3 DNA sequence: TGCGCCAGCAGAGTAGACCACAGGGACTATGGCTACACCTTC.

This clonotype has a handful of counts. V is TRBV14 and J is TRBJ2-5; D remains ambiguous. Trimming shortened V by 2 bases and J by 1 base, and 5 bases separated the two germline ends. The germline V gene has CDR1 SGHDN and CDR2 FVKESK. There are 13 residues in the CDR3. The chain's CDR3 is CASSQLVQETQYF. In DNA form, the CDR3 reads TGTGCCAGCAGCCAACTGGTCCAAGAGACCCAGTACTTC. Looking up the rest from reference TRBV14 and TRBJ2-5 gives the full variable domain: EAGVTQFPSHSVIEKGQTVTLRCDPISGHDNLYWYRRVMGKEIKFLLHFVKESKQDESGMPNNRFLAERTGGTYSTLKVQPAELEDSGVYFCASSQLVQETQYFGPGTRLLVL.

The V gene is TRBV20-1, the J gene TRBJ2-1, with 8 bases fitting TRBD2. J was trimmed by 0 bases and V by 6 bases; bases with no gene match: 4. The CDR3 has 14 amino acids. In germline, CDR1 is DFQATT, CDR2 SNEGSKA (reference sequence). This CDR3 reads CSAPGGSSYNEQFF. DNA for the CDR3: TGCAGTGCCCCGGGGGGGAGCTCCTACAATGAGCAGTTCTTC.

This clonotype has a handful of counts. The genes are TRBV15 and TRBJ1-2; 7 nucleotides align to TRBD1. Germline assignment: CDR1 LNHNV and CDR2 YYDKDF (reference sequence). Losses at the gene ends were 8 bases for V and 2 bases for J; bases not matched to a gene: 11. The CDR3 spans 15 residues. The CDR3 DNA reads TGTGCCACCTCCCATCCGTCGACAGGGAACTATGGCTACACCTTC. Residues: CATSHPSTGNYGYTF.

The chain links TRBV7-2 to TRBJ2-3; maybe TRBD2 (5 bases). There are 15 residues in the CDR3. Looked up from germline, CDR1 is SGHTA and CDR2 is FQGNSA. V was cut by 5 bases and J by 1 base, with 13 bases left in between. CDR3: CASSPSGLRTDTQYF. CDR3 DNA: TGTGCCAGCAGCCCGTCCGGACTCCGCACAGATACGCAGTATTTT.

This clonotype has more than one count but fewer than ten. This sequence joins TRBV30 and TRBJ1-4; D unresolved. V was trimmed by 3 bases and J by 6 bases, leaving 5 bases between them. Germline V lookup: CDR1 GTSNPN, CDR2 SVGIG (reference sequence). This CDR3 spans 11 amino acids. CDR3 residues: CAWSLDEKLFF. CDR3 nucleotide sequence: TGTGCCTGGAGCCTCGATGAAAAACTGTTTTTT. Variable domain in full (rest from reference TRBV30 and TRBJ1-4): SQTIHQWPATLVQPVGSPLSLECTVEGTSNPNLYWYRQAAGRGLQLLFYSVGIGQISSEVPQNLSASRPQDRQFILSSKKLLLSDSGFYLCAWSLDEKLFFGSGTQLSVL.

The chain joins TRBV27 to TRBJ1-1; TRBD1 might be the D (5 bases). This CDR3 comprises 14 residues. The germline V gene has CDR1 MNHEY and CDR2 SMNVEV (reference sequence). The germline V and J ends were trimmed by 3 bases and 0 bases, with 8 bases remaining between them. The CDR3 loop is CASSLRQLNTEAFF. The CDR3 coding sequence is TGTGCCAGCAGTTTGCGACAGCTGAACACTGAAGCTTTCTTT.

The chain is built from TRBV7-3 and TRBJ2-1; 11 positions match TRBD2. V was pared by 5 bases and J by 3 bases, with 9 bases of the junction left unmatched. Germline CDR1 reads SGHTA; CDR2 reads FQGTGA. The CDR3 contains 17 residues. CDR3 DNA sequence: TGTGCCAGCAGCGCACCTAGCGGGGGGTCGCTCTACAATGAGCAGTTCTTC. Translating it yields CASSAPSGGSLYNEQFF.

The chain recombines TRBV9 with TRBJ2-3; 8 bases are a match to TRBD2. CDR1 and CDR2 (germline): SGDLS, YYNGEE. The V segment lost 0 bases and the J segment 2 bases; nucleotides outside the gene matches: 5. CDR3 length: 16 residues. The CDR3 DNA reads as TGTGCCAGCAGCGTAGCTCTGCGGGGGGTCACAGATACGCAGTATTTT. Translating it yields CASSVALRGVTDTQYF.

V is TRBV10-3 and J is TRBJ2-7, with D perhaps TRBD2 (7 bases). The CDR3 length is 15 residues. Trimming removed 1 base from V and 2 bases from J, with 12 bases in between. Per germline, CDR1 ENHRY and CDR2 SYGVKD. CDR3 region: CAISEFGGGPYEQYF. Written as DNA, the CDR3 is TGTGCCATCAGTGAGTTTGGGGGGGGGCCCTACGAGCAGTACTTC.

This clonotype was seen a handful of times. This CDR3 reads CSAGPGTGVEQYF. The CDR3 DNA is TGCAGTGCTGGGCCCGGGACAGGGGTCGAGCAGTACTTC. This chain joins TRBV20-1 and TRBJ2-7, with TRBD1 matching 10 bases. The CDR3 extends over 13 amino acids. The germline V gene has CDR1 DFQATT and CDR2 SNEGSKA (reference sequence). Trimming at V came to 5 bases and at J to 6 bases, leaving 7 bases not matched to a gene.